This record looks at one TCR beta chain sequence and its context. Its specificity is unknown. These data come from a study of shared clonotypes between healthy human individuals. At the level of the study: The composition of the donors was a couple of women and a few men aged 18 to 49. The study, taken as a whole, reports: Non-shared clonotypes had lower generation probabilities than clonotypes shared by all four sorted-subset donors.

V shed 2 bases and J shed 4 bases, with 15 bases lying between them. There are 16 residues in the CDR3. The germline V gene encodes CDR1 SNHLY and CDR2 FYNNEI. The table came from immunoSEQ multiplex PCR; TCRdb's copy has only in-frame clones and leaves some out. Of roughly 1,100,000 clones detected, around 74% appear once; the ten largest clones hold approximately 1.5%. The donors were all Caucasian adults (living in Nashville, Tennessee). The source is a man between 18 and 29 years old in good health. Sequencing was done on a sample of memory CD4+ T cells sorted from blood. This sample's subset: CD45RA-negative fraction. The chain joins TRBV2 to TRBJ2-1, with unresolved D. In DNA, the CDR3 is TGTGCCAGCAGTGAATTAGGCAGGAACCTTTACAATGAGCAGTTCTTC. Amino acid sequence: CASSELGRNLYNEQFF.